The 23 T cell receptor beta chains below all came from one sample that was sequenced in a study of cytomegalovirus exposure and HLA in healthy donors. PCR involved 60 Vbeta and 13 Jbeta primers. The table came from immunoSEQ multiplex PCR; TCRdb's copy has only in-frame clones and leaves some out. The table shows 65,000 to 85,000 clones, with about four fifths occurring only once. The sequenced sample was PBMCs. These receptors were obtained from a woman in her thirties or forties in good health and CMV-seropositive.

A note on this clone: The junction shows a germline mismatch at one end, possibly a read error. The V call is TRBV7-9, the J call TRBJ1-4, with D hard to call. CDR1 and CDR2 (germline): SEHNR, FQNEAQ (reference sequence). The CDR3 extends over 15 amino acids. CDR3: CSSSLVPGNNEKLFF. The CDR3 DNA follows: TGTTCCAGCAGCTTAGTCCCGGGAAATAATGAAAAACTGTTTTTT.

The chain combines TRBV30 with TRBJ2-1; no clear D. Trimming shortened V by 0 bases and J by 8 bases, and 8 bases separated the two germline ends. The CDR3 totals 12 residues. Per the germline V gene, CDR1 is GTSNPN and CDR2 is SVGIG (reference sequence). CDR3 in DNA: TGTGCCTGGAGTGTACTAAGCGATGAGCAGTTCTTC. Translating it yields CAWSVLSDEQFF.

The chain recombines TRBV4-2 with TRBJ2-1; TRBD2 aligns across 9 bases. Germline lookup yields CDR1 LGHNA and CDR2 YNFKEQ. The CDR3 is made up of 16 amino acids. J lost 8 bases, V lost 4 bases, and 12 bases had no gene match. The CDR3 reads CASSRPGGSGGHEQFF. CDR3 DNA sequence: TGTGCCAGCAGCCGACCCGGGGGTAGCGGGGGACATGAGCAGTTCTTC.

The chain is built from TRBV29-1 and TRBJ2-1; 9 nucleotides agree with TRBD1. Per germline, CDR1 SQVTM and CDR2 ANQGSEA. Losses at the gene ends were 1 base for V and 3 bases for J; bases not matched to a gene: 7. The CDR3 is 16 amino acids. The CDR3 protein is CSVEGVQGQGYNEQFF. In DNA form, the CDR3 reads TGCAGCGTTGAAGGGGTTCAGGGACAGGGCTACAATGAGCAGTTCTTC.

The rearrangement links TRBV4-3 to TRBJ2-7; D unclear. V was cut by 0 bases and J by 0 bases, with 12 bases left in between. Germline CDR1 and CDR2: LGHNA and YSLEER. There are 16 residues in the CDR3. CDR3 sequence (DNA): TGCGCCAGCAGCCAAGATCGAGCAGGCAGCTCCTACGAGCAGTACTTC. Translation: CASSQDRAGSSYEQYF.

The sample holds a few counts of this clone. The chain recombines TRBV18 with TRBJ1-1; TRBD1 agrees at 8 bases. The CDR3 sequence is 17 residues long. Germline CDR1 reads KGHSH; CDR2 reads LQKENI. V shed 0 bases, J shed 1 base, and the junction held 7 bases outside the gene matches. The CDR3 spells CASSPPNGQGGNTEAFF. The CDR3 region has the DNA TGTGCCAGCTCACCACCGAATGGACAGGGTGGGAACACTGAAGCTTTCTTT.

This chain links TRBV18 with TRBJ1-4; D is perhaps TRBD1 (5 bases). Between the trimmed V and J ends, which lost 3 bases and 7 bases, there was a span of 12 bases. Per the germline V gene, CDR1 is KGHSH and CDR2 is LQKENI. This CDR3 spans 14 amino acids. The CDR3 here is CASSPAGVSEKLFF. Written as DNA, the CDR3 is TGTGCCAGCTCACCTGCGGGGGTGAGTGAAAAACTGTTTTTT. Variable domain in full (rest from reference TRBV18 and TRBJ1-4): NAGVMQNPRHLVRRRGQEARLRCSPMKGHSHVYWYRQLPEEGLKFMVYLQKENIIDESGMPKERFSAEFPKEGPSILRIQQVVRGDSAAYFCASSPAGVSEKLFFGSGTQLSVL.

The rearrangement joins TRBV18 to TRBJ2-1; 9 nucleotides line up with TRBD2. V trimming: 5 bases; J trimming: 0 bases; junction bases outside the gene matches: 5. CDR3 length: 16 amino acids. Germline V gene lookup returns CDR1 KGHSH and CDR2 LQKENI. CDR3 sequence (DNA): TGTGCCAGCTCATCGGGACTAGCCCTCTCCTACAATGAGCAGTTCTTC. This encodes CASSSGLALSYNEQFF. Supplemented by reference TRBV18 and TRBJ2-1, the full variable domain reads NAGVMQNPRHLVRRRGQEARLRCSPMKGHSHVYWYRQLPEEGLKFMVYLQKENIIDESGMPKERFSAEFPKEGPSILRIQQVVRGDSAAYFCASSSGLALSYNEQFFGPGTRLTVL.

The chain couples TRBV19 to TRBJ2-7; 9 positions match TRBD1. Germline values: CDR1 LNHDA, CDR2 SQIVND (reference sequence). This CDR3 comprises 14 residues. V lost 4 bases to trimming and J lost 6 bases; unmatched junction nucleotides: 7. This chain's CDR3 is CASSRRDRESEQYF. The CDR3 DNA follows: TGTGCCAGTAGTAGAAGGGACAGGGAGAGCGAGCAGTACTTC.

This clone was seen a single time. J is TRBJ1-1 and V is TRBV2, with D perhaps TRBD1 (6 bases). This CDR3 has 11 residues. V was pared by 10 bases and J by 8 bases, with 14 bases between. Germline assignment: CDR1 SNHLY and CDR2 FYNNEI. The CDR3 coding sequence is TGTGCCAACCGACAGGACAGAGAAGCTTTCTTT. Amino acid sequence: CANRQDREAFF.

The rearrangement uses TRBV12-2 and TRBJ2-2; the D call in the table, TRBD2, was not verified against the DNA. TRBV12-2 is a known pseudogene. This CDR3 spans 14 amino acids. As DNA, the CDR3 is TGTGCAAGTCGCCCACCATCGGTCACCGGGGAGCTGTTTTTT. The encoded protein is CASRPPSVTGELFF.

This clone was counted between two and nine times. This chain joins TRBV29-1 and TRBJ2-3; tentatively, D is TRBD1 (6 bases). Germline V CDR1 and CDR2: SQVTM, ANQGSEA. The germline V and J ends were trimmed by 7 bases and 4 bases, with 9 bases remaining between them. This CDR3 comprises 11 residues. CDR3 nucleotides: TGCAGCGCAGGGGCCCCAGATACGCAGTATTTT. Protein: CSAGAPDTQYF.

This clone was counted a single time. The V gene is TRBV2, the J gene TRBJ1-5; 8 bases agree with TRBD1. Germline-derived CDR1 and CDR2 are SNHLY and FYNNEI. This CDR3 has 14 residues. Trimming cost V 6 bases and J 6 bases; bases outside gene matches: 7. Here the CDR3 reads CASSIGQGPQPQHF. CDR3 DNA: TGTGCCAGCAGCATTGGACAGGGTCCTCAGCCCCAGCATTTT. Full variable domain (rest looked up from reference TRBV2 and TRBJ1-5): EPEVTQTPSHQVTQMGQEVILRCVPISNHLYFYWYRQILGQKVEFLVSFYNNEISEKSEIFDDQFSVERPDGSNFTLKIRSTKLEDSAMYFCASSIGQGPQPQHFGDGTRLSIL.

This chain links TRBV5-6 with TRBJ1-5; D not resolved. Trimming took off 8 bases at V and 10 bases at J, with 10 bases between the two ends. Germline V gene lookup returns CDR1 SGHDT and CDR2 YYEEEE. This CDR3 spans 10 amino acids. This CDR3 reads CARNTRPQHF. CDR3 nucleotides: TGTGCCAGGAACACACGTCCCCAGCATTTT.

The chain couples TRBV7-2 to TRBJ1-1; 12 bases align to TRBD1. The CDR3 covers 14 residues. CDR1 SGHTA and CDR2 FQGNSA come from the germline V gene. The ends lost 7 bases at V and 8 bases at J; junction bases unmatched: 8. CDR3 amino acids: CASTSGQGATEAFF. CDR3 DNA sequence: TGTGCCAGCACATCGGGACAGGGGGCGACGGAAGCTTTCTTT.

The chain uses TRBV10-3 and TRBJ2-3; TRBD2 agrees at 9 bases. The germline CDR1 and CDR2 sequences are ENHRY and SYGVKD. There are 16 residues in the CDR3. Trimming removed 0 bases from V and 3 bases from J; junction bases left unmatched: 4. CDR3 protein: CAISESRGGPTDTQYF. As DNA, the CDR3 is TGTGCCATCAGTGAGTCGCGGGGGGGCCCTACAGATACGCAGTATTTT.

CDR3 sequence: CASSWGGQEEKLFF. The CDR3 DNA reads as TGCGCCAGCAGCTGGGGGGGGCAGGAAGAAAAACTGTTTTTT. The rearrangement joins TRBV5-1 to TRBJ1-4; possibly TRBD1 for D (6 bases). CDR3 length equals 14 residues. Germline CDR1 SGHRS, CDR2 YFSETQ. V was cut by 3 bases and J by 8 bases, with 14 bases left in between.

The CDR3 spells CASSQPRQGADTEAFF. In DNA form, the CDR3 reads TGTGCCAGCAGCCAACCCAGACAGGGGGCTGACACTGAAGCTTTCTTT. This chain uses TRBV4-2 with TRBJ1-1, with TRBD1 identical over 10 bases. Germline V gene lookup returns CDR1 LGHNA and CDR2 YNFKEQ. Trimming at V came to 2 bases and at J to 3 bases, leaving 6 bases not matched to a gene. The length of the CDR3 is 16 residues.

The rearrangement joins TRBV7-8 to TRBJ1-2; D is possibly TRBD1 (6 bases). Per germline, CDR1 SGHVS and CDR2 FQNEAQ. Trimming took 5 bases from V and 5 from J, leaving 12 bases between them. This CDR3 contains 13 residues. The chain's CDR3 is CASSPRTDYGYTF. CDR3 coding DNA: TGTGCCAGCAGCCCTCGGACAGATTATGGCTACACCTTC.

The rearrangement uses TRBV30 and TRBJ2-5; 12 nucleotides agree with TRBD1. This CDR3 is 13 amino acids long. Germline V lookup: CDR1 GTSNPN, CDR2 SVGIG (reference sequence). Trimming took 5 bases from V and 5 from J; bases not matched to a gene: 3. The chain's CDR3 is CAWGTGGIETQYF. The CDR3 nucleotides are TGTGCCTGGGGGACAGGGGGCATCGAGACCCAGTACTTC.

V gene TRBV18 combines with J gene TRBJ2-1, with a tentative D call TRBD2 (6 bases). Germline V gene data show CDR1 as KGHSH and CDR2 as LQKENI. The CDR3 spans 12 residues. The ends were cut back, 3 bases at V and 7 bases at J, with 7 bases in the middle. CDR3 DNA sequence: TGTGCCAGCTCACCTGGGACTAATGAGCAGTTCTTC. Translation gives CASSPGTNEQFF.

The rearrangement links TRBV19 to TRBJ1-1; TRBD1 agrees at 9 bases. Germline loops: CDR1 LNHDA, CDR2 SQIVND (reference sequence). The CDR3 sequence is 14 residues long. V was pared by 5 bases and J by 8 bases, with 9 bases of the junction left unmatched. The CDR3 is CASSPQGALGEAFF. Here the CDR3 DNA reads TGTGCCAGTAGTCCACAGGGGGCTCTAGGGGAAGCTTTCTTT.

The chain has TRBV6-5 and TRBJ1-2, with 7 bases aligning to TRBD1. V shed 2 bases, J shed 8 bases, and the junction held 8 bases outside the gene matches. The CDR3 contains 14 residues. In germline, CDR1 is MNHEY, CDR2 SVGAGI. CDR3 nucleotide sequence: TGTGCCAGCAGTTACAGGCAGGGGGGTTGGGGCTACACCTTC. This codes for CASSYRQGGWGYTF.